This T cell receptor (beta chain) derives from a study of beta chain features in type 1 diabetes. Germline V CDR1 and CDR2: LGHNA, YNFKEQ. J gave up 6 bases and V 0 bases, and 9 bases lay outside the gene matches. CDR3 length: 17 amino acids. The sequenced template was cDNA made from the entire isolated RNA. TCRdb's copy holds only in-frame clones and misses some; the assay was immunoSEQ multiplex PCR. The table shows some 500,000 clones, with 9.5% to 12% occurring only once. Material: naive CD4+ T cells from blood. This sequence joins TRBV4-2 and TRBJ2-1; 9 nucleotides match TRBD2. The sequence derives from a woman under 30 in good health. Written as DNA, the CDR3 is TGTGCCAGCAGCCAAGATTCACAGCGGGGGGCTTTCAATGAGCAGTTCTTC. Its translation is CASSQDSQRGAFNEQFF.